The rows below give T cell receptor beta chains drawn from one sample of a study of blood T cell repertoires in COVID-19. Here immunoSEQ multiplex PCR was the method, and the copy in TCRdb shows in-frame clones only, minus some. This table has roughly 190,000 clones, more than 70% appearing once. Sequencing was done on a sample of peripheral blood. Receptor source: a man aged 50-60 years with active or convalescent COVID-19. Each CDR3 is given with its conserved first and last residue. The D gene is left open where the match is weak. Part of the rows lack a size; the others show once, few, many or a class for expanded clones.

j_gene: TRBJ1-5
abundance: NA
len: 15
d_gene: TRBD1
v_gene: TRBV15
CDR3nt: TGTGCCACCAGCACCCGGGACAGCGTCAATCAGCCCCAGCATTTT
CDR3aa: CATSTRDSVNQPQHF

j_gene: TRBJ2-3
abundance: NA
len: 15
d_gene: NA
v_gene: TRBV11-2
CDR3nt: TGTGCCAGCAGCTTAGATTCCTTCGGTCCAGATACGCAGTATTTT
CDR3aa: CASSLDSFGPDTQYF

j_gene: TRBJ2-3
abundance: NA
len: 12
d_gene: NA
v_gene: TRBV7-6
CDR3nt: TGTGCCAGCAGCCGAGGCACAGATACGCAGTATTTT
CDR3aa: CASSRGTDTQYF

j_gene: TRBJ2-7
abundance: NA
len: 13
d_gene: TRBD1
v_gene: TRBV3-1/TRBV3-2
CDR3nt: TGTGCCAGCAGCCGAGGACAGGGTTACGAGCAGTACTTC
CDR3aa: CASSRGQGYEQYF

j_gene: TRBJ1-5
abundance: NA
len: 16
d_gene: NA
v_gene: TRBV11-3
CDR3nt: TGTGCCAGCAGCTTAGGACAGAAATATAGCAATCAGCCCCAGCATTTT
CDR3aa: CASSLGQKYSNQPQHF

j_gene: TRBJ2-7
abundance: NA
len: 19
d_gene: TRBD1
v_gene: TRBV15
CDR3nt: TGTGCCACCAGCAGAGATTTAGGACAGGGGGGACTGTTGGACTACGAGCAGTACTTC
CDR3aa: CATSRDLGQGGLLDYEQYF

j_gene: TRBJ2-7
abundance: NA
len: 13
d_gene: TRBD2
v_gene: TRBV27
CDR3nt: TGTGCCAGCAGCTGGACTAGCGGTGAGGAGCAGTACTTC
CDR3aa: CASSWTSGEEQYF

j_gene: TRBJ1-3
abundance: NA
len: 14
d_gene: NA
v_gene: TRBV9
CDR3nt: TGTGCCAGCAGCACGGAAGGGGCTGGAAACACCATATATTTT
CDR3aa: CASSTEGAGNTIYF

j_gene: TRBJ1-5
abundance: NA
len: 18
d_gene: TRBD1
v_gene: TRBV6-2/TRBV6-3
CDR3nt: TGTGCCAGCAGTTACTCGTCGGGGACAGGCTTTTCCAATCAGCCCCAGCATTTT
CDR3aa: CASSYSSGTGFSNQPQHF

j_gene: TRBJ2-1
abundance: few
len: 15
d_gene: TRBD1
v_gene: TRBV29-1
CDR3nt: TGCAGCGTCCAAGGGACAGGGGGCTCCTACAATGAGCAGTTCTTC
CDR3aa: CSVQGTGGSYNEQFF

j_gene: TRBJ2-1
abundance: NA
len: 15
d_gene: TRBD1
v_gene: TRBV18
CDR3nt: TGTGCCAGCTCACCACGGGACAGACCCTACAATGAGCAGTTCTTC
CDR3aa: CASSPRDRPYNEQFF

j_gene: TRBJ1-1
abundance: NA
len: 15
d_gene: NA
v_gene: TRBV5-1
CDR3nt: TGCGCCAGCAGCTCCCGAGGAGAAGTGAACACTGAAGCTTTCTTT
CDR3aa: CASSSRGEVNTEAFF

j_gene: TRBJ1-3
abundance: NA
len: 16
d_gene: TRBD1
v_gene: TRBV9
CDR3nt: TGTGCCAGCAGCGTTGACCCCGGGACAGGGGGAAACACCATATATTTT
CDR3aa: CASSVDPGTGGNTIYF

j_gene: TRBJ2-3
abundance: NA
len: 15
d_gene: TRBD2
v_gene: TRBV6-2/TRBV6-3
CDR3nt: TGTGCCAGCAGTTGGGTAGCGGGATATCAAGATACGCAGTATTTT
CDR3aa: CASSWVAGYQDTQYF

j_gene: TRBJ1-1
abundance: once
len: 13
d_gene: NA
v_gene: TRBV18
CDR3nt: TGTGCCAGCTCACCAGGCACCGGGATGGAAGCTTTCTTT
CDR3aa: CASSPGTGMEAFF

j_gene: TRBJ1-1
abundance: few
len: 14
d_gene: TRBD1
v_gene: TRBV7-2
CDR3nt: TGTGCCAGCAGCTTACAGACAGGGGACACTGAAGCTTTCTTT
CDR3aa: CASSLQTGDTEAFF

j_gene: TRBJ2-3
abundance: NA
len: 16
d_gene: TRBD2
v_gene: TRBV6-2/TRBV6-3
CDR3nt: TGTGCCAGCAGTTACGAGGCGGGGGGGCCCGGAGATACGCAGTATTTT
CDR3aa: CASSYEAGGPGDTQYF

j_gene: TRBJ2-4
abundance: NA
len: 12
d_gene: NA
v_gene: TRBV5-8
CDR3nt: TGTGCCAGCAGACGGAGAGAAAACATTCAGTACTTC
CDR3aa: CASRRRENIQYF

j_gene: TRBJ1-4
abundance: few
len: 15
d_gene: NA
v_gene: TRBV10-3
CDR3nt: TGTGCCATCAGTGAGTCGAAAGGGGTTAATGAAAAACTGTTTTTT
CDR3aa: CAISESKGVNEKLFF

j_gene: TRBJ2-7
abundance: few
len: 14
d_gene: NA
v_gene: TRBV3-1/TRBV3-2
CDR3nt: TGTGCCAGCAGCCAAGATTATAGGAGGGCTGCGCAGTACTTC
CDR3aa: CASSQDYRRAAQYF

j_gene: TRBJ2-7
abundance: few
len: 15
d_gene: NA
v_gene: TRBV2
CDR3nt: TGTGCCAGCAAAGGCAGGGCCGGACACCCAGGCGAGCAGTACTTC
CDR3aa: CASKGRAGHPGEQYF

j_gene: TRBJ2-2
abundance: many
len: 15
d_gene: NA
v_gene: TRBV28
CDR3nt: TGTGCCAGCAGTTTCGGATCAGGGAACACCGGGGAGCTGTTTTTT
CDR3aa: CASSFGSGNTGELFF

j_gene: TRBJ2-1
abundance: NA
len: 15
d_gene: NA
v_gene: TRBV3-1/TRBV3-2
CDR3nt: TGTGCCAGCAGCCAAGATCTGTTCGTTTACAATGAGCAGTTCTTC
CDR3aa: CASSQDLFVYNEQFF

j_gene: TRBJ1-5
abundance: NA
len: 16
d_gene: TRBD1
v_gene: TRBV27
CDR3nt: TGTGCCAGCAGTACCGCGGACAGGGGGAATAATCAGCCCCAGCATTTT
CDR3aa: CASSTADRGNNQPQHF

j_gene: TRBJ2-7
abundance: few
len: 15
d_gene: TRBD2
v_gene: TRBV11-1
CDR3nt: TGTGCCAGCAGCTATACTAGCGGAGAGACCTACGAGCAGTACTTC
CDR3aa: CASSYTSGETYEQYF

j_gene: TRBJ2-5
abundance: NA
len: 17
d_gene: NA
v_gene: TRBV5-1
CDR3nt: TGCGCCAGCAGCTTGTACGGAGGGTCGGATGGGGGAGAGACCCAGTACTTC
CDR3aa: CASSLYGGSDGGETQYF

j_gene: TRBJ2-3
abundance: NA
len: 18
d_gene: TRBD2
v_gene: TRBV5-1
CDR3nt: TGCGCCAGCAGCCCAATCGGGCTAGCGGGAGGTATCCCAGATACGCAGTATTTT
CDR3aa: CASSPIGLAGGIPDTQYF

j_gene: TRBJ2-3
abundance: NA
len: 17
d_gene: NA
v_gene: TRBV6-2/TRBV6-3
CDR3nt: TGTGCCAGCAGCCCCGGTGGGGGCCGGATAAGCACAGATACGCAGTATTTT
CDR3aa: CASSPGGGRISTDTQYF

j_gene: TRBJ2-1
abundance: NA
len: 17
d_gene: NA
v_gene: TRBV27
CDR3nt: TGTGCCAGCAGTCTCACCGGAGGACCTGGCTCCTACAATGAGCAGTTCTTC
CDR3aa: CASSLTGGPGSYNEQFF

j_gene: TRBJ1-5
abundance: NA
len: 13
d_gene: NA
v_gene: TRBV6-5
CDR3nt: TGTGCCAGCAGAACACAGGGAAATCAGCCCCAGCATTTT
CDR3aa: CASRTQGNQPQHF

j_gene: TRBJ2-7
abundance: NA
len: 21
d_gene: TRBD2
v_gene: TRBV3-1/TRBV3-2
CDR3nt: TGTGCCAGCAGCCAAGACCGGGGACAGGCTACTGGGACTAGCGGTTCCTACGAGCAGTACTTC
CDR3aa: CASSQDRGQATGTSGSYEQYF

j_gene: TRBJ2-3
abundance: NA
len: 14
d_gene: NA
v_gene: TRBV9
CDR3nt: TGTGCCAGCAGCCGGGGGACTAGCACAGATACGCAGTATTTT
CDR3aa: CASSRGTSTDTQYF

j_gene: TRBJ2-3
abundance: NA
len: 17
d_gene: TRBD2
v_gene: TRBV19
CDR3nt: TGTGCCAGTAGTACCTACGGACTAGCGGGATTCACAGATACGCAGTATTTT
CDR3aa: CASSTYGLAGFTDTQYF

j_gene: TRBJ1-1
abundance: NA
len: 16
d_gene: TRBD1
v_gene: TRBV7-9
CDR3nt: TGTGCCAGCAGCTTAGGCCGGGGGGACAGGGGCACTGAAGCTTTCTTT
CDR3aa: CASSLGRGDRGTEAFF

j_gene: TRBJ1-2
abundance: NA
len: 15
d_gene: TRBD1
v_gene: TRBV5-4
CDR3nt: TGTGCCAGCAGCTCCACGACAGGGGTTTACTATGGCTACACCTTC
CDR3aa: CASSSTTGVYYGYTF

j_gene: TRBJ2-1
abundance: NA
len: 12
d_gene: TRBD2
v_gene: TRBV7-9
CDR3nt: TGTGCCAGCAGCCAGGGAGGGAGACAGCAGTTCTTC
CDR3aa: CASSQGGRQQFF

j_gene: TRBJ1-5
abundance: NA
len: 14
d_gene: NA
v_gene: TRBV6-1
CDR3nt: TGTGCCAGCAGTGAAGCCTGGGCCTTGAGGCCCCAGCATTTT
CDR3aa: CASSEAWALRPQHF

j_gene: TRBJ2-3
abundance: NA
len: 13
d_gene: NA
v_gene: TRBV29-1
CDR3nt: TGCAGCGTCGTAGGGGGAAGCACAGATACGCAGTATTTT
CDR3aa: CSVVGGSTDTQYF

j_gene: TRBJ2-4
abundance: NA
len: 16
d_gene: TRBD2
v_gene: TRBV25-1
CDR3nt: TGTGCCAGCAGCCGAAGGCGGGGACTAGTCGTTAACATTCAGTACTTC
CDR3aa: CASSRRRGLVVNIQYF

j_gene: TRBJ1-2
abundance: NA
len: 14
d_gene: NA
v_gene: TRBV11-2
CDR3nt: TGTGCCAGCAGCTTACGGCCGGAGATCTATGGCTACACCTTC
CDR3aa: CASSLRPEIYGYTF

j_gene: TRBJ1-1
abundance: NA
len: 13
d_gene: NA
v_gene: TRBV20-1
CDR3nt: TGCAGTGCTAGTGGCAGAGGGAACACTGAAGCTTTCTTT
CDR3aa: CSASGRGNTEAFF